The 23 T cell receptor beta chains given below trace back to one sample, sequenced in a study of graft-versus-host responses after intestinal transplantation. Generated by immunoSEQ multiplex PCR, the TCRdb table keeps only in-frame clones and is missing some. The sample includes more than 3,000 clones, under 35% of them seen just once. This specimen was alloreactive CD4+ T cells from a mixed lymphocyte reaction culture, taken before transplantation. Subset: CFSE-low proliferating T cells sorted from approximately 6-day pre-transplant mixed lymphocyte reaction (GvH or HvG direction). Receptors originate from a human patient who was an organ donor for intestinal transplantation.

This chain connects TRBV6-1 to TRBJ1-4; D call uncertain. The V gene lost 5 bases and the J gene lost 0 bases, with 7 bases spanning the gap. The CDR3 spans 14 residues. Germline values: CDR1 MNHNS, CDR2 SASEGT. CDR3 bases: TGTGCCAGCAGTAACCAGGCAACTAATGAAAAACTGTTTTTT. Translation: CASSNQATNEKLFF.

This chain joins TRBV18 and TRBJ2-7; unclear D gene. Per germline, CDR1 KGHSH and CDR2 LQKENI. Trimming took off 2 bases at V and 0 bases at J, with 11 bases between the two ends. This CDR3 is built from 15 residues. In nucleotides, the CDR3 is TGTGCCAGCTCACCAATCCAGTCTATCTCCTACGAGCAGTACTTC. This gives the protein CASSPIQSISYEQYF.

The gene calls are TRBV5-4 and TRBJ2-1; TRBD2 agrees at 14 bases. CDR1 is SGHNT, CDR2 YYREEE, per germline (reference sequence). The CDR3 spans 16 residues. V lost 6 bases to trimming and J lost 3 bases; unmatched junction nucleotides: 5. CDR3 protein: CASKTSGGASYNEQFF. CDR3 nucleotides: TGTGCCAGCAAGACTAGCGGGGGGGCCAGCTACAATGAGCAGTTCTTC.

In nucleotides, the CDR3 is TGTGCCACCAGCAGAGATGGTGCCAGAGGGGAGACCCAGTACTTC. Residues: CATSRDGARGETQYF. V is TRBV15 and J is TRBJ2-5, with D perhaps TRBD2 (5 bases). Looked up from germline, CDR1 is LNHNV and CDR2 is YYDKDF (reference sequence). The V and J ends lost 0 bases and 5 bases respectively, with 13 bases between them. The CDR3 is made up of 15 amino acids. Full variable domain (rest looked up from reference TRBV15 and TRBJ2-5): DAMVIQNPRYQVTQFGKPVTLSCSQTLNHNVMYWYQQKSSQAPKLLFHYYDKDFNNEADTPDNFQSRRPNTSFCFLDIRSPGLGDTAMYLCATSRDGARGETQYFGPGTRLLVL.

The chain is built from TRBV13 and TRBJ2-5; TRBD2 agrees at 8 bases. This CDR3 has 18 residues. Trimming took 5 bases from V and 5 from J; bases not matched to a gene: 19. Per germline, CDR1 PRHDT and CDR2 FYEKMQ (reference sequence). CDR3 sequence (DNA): TGTGCCAGCAGCCATCTCGGGGGGGCCGGTTTAGGACGGGAGACCCAGTACTTC. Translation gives CASSHLGGAGLGRETQYF.

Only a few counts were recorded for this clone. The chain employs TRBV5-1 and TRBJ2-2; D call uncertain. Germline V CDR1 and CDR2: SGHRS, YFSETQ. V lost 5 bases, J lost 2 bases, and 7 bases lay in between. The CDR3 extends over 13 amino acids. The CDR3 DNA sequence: TGCGCCAGCAGGAACGATAACACCGGGGAGCTGTTTTTT. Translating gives CASRNDNTGELFF.

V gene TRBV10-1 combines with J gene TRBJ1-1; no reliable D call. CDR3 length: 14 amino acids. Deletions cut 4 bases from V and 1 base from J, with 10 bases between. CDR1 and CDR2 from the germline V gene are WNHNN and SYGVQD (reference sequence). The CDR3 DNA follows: TGCGCCAGCAGTGTAAGCACCGCGAACACTGAAGCTTTCTTT. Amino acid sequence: CASSVSTANTEAFF.

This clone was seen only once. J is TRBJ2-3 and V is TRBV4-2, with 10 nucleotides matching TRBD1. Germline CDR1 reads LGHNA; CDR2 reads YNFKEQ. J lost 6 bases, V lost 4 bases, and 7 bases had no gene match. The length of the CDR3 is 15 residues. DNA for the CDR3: TGTGCCAGCAGCCTCTCGGGACAGGGGTCGGATACGCAGTATTTT. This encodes CASSLSGQGSDTQYF.

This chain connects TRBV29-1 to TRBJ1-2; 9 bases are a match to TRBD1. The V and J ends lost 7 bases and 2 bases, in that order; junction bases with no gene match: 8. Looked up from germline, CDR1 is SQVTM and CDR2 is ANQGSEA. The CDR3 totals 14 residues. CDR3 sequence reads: CSARGQGGNYGYTF. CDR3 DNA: TGCAGCGCCAGGGGACAGGGAGGAAACTATGGCTACACCTTC.

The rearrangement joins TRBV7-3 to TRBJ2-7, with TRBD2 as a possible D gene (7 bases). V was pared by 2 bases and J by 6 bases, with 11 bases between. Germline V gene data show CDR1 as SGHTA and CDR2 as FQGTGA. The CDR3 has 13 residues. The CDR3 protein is CASSLGGGLEQYF. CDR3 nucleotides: TGTGCCAGCAGCTTAGGCGGGGGCCTCGAGCAGTACTTC.

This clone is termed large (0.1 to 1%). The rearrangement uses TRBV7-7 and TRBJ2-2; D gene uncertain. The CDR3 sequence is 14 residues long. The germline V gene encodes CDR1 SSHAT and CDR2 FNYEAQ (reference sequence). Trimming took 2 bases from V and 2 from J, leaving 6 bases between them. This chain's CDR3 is CASSLSPNTGELFF. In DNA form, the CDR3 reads TGTGCCAGCAGCTTAAGCCCCAACACCGGGGAGCTGTTTTTT.

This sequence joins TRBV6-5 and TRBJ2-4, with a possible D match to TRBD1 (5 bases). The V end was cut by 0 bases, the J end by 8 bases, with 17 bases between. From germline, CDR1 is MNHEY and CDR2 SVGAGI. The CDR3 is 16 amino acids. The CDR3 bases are TGTGCCAGCAGTTACTCTAGCTGGGGCCCCCCTGACATTCAGTACTTC. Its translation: CASSYSSWGPPDIQYF.

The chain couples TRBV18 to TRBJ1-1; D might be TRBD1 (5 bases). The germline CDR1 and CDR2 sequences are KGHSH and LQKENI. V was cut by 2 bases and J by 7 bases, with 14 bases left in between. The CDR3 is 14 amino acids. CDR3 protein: CASSPGTFKDEAFF. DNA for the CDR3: TGTGCCAGCTCACCAGGGACTTTTAAGGATGAAGCTTTCTTT.

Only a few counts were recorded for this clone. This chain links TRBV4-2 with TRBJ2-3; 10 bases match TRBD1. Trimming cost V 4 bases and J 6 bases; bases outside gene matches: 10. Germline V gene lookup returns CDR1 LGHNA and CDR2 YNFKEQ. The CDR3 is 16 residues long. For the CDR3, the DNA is TGTGCCAGCAGCCCAGGGGGGACAGGGGTCGACGATACGCAGTATTTT. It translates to CASSPGGTGVDDTQYF.

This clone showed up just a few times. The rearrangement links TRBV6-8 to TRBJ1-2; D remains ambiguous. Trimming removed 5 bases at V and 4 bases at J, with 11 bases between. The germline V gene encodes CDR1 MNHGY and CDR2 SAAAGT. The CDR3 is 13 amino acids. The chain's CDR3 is CASSENFVYGYTF. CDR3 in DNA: TGTGCCAGCAGTGAAAATTTCGTCTATGGCTACACCTTC.

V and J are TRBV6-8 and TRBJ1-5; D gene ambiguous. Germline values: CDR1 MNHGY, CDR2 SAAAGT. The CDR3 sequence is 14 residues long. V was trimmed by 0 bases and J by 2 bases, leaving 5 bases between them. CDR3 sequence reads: CASSYSQGNQPQHF. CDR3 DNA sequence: TGTGCCAGCAGTTACTCGCAGGGCAATCAGCCCCAGCATTTT.

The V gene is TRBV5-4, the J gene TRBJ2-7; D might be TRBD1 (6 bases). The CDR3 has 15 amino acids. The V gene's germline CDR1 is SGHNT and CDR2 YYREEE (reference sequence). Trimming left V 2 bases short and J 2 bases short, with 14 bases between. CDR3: CASSFQTGQPYEQYF. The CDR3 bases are TGTGCCAGCAGCTTCCAGACAGGACAGCCCTACGAGCAGTACTTC.

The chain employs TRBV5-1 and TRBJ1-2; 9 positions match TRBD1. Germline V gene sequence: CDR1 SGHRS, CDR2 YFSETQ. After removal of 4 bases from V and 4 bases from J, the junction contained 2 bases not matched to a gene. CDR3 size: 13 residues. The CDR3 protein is CASSQGQGYGYTF. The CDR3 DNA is TGCGCCAGCAGCCAGGGACAGGGCTATGGCTACACCTTC.

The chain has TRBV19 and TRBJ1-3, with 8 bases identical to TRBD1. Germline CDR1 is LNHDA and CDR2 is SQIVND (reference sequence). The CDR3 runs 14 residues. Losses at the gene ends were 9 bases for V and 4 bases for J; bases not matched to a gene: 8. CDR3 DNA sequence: TGTGCCAGGAAGACAGGGGAGGCAGGAAACACCATATATTTT. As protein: CARKTGEAGNTIYF.

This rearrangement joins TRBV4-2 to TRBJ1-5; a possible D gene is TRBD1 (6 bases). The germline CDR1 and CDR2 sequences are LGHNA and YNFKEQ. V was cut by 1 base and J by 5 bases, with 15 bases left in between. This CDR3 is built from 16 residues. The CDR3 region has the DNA TGTGCCAGCAGCCAAGTAAAGGGGGAAGGGTATCAGCCCCAGCATTTT. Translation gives CASSQVKGEGYQPQHF.

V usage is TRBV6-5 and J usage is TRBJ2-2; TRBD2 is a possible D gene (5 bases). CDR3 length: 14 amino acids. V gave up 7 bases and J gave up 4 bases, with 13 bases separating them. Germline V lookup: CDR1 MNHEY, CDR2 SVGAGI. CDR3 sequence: CASKRAGGTGELFF. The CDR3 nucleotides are TGTGCCAGCAAAAGGGCCGGAGGCACCGGGGAGCTGTTTTTT.

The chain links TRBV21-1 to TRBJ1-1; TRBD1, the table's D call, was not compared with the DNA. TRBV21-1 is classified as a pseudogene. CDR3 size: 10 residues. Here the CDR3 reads CASSKGAAFF. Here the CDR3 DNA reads TGTGCCAGCAGCAAAGGGGCGGCTTTCTTT.

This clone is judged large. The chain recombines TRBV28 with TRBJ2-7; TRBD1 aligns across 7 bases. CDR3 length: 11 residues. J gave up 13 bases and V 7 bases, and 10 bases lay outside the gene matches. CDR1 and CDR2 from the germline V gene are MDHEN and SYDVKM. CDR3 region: CASTTQGRVYF. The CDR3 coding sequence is TGTGCCAGCACCACACAGGGGCGGGTTTACTTC.